This passage covers 25 T cell receptor beta chains from one sample sequenced in a study of T cells expressing NK-cell markers. Using the 5' RACE reads, TCRdb records one entry per CDR3 protein without DNA. The sample includes around 550,000 distinct CDR3 sequences. Source material: blood T cells: a sorted CD56 or NKG2C T cell subset, CD4+ or CD8+ T cells, or bulk PBMC T cells (not recorded which). The source is a man between 18 and 35 years old in good health.

The chain combines TRBV25-1 with TRBJ2-3; the D call from TCRdb, TRBD1, cannot be confirmed without DNA. This CDR3 has 15 residues. Per the germline V gene, CDR1 is MGHDK and CDR2 is SYGVNS. The CDR3 region is CASSESGNPGNTQYF.

The gene calls are TRBV4-2 and TRBJ2-7. The CDR3 contains 11 residues. CDR1 LGHNA and CDR2 YNFKEQ come from the germline V gene. CDR3 residues: CASSQAREQYF.

The rearrangement joins TRBV10-3 to TRBJ1-1. The CDR3 extends over 15 amino acids. Germline values: CDR1 ENHRY, CDR2 SYGVKD. This chain's CDR3 is CAIRGGPVLNTEAFF.

This rearrangement joins TRBV20-1 to TRBJ2-5. Germline V gene lookup returns CDR1 DFQATT and CDR2 SNEGSKA (reference sequence). The CDR3 consists of 15 residues. The CDR3 protein is CSARDQVLGWETQYF.

This chain joins TRBV7-9 and TRBJ2-3; TCRdb's D call of TRBD1 is untestable without DNA. There are 15 residues in the CDR3. Germline V CDR1 and CDR2: SEHNR, FQNEAQ (reference sequence). This CDR3 is CASSLDGGAGDTQYF.

The V call is TRBV20-1, the J call TRBJ2-3; lacking DNA, the TRBD2 call made by TCRdb goes unchecked. Germline CDR1 is DFQATT and CDR2 is SNEGSKA (reference sequence). The CDR3 contains 16 residues. The CDR3 loop is CSASPTSGRTLDTQYF.

J is TRBJ2-6 and V is TRBV28. The CDR3 has 13 residues. In germline, CDR1 is MDHEN, CDR2 SYDVKM. The CDR3 protein is CATQDSGANVLTF.

This chain's CDR3 is CASTLGGDEQFF. This chain joins TRBV7-6 and TRBJ2-1. CDR1 is SGHVS and CDR2 is FNYEAQ in the germline V gene. CDR3 length: 12 amino acids.

CDR3: CASSYSAWTEAFF. The chain links TRBV6-5 to TRBJ1-1. Germline CDR1 reads MNHEY; CDR2 reads SVGAGI. The CDR3 length is 13 residues.

The rearrangement links TRBV7-2 to TRBJ1-6; TCRdb reports TRBD1, a call that lacks DNA to check it against. This CDR3 is built from 17 residues. Looked up from germline, CDR1 is SGHTA and CDR2 is FQGNSA. The CDR3 reads CASSLVPGSGYNSPLHF.

This sequence joins TRBV5-6 and TRBJ1-6. CDR1 SGHDT and CDR2 YYEEEE come from the germline V gene. CDR3 length: 15 residues. CDR3 protein: CASSLRPSYNSPLHF.

This rearrangement joins TRBV4-2 to TRBJ2-1. This CDR3 is built from 15 residues. Germline-derived CDR1 and CDR2 are LGHNA and YNFKEQ. CDR3 residues: CASSQAARTDNEQFF.

The chain combines TRBV5-6 with TRBJ2-5; TCRdb's D call, TRBD1, is unchecked because there is no DNA. Germline V CDR1 and CDR2: SGHDT, YYEEEE. The CDR3 runs to 14 residues. The CDR3 loop reads CASSELDSQETQYF.

V and J are TRBV6-5 and TRBJ2-3; there is no DNA to check the TCRdb D call of TRBD1. The CDR3 extends over 16 amino acids. CDR1 and CDR2 from the germline V gene are MNHEY and SVGAGI. CDR3 loop: CASSYSGTADTDTQYF.

The V call is TRBV5-1, the J call TRBJ1-1; TCRdb's assignment of TRBD1 cannot be checked, as there is no DNA. This CDR3 is 14 amino acids long. The germline V gene has CDR1 SGHRS and CDR2 YFSETQ. CDR3 protein: CASSFRERGTEAFF.

V and J are TRBV12-3 or TRBV12-4 and TRBJ2-5. This CDR3 has 13 residues. Here the CDR3 reads CASSLLRWETQYF.

This chain links TRBV7-9 with TRBJ2-5; TCRdb outputs TRBD1, but without DNA this stays unchecked. This CDR3 has 14 amino acids. Germline-derived CDR1 and CDR2 are SEHNR and FQNEAQ (reference sequence). This CDR3 is CASSFFKQGETQYF.

CDR3: CSARDSAGKYNEQFF. The chain combines TRBV20-1 with TRBJ2-1; TCRdb's assignment of TRBD2 cannot be checked, as there is no DNA. The CDR3 loop spans 15 amino acids. CDR1 and CDR2 from the germline V gene are DFQATT and SNEGSKA (reference sequence).

The V call is TRBV27, the J call TRBJ2-7. The CDR3 has 14 residues. The germline V gene encodes CDR1 MNHEY and CDR2 SMNVEV (reference sequence). The CDR3 protein is CASSLSPRTYEQYF.

This chain joins TRBV6-2 or TRBV6-3 and TRBJ2-7. The germline V gene has CDR1 MNHEY and CDR2 SVGEGT. There are 14 residues in the CDR3. The CDR3 is CASSNGRSSYEQYF.

The chain combines TRBV20-1 with TRBJ2-3. Germline-derived CDR1 and CDR2 are DFQATT and SNEGSKA (reference sequence). This CDR3 has 14 amino acids. CDR3 sequence: CSAPISPGADTQYF.

The chain's CDR3 is CASSPGGGAASTDTQYF. V is TRBV4-1 and J is TRBJ2-3; absent DNA, TCRdb's TRBD2 call cannot be checked. Per germline, CDR1 MGHRA and CDR2 YSYEKL. The CDR3 length is 17 residues.

The rearrangement joins TRBV27 to TRBJ2-1. The germline CDR1 and CDR2 sequences are MNHEY and SMNVEV (reference sequence). There are 16 residues in the CDR3. CDR3 loop: CASSLSGFDSYNEQFF.

The rearrangement joins TRBV5-1 to TRBJ2-1; TCRdb picks TRBD1, but there is no DNA to check that call. The CDR3 is 17 residues long. From germline, CDR1 is SGHRS and CDR2 YFSETQ. The CDR3 region is CASSAELATSGVNEQFF.

The rearrangement uses TRBV29-1 and TRBJ2-1; TCRdb indicates TRBD1, and absent DNA this call remains unverified. The CDR3 spans 13 residues. Germline V CDR1 and CDR2: SQVTM, ANQGSEA. CDR3 residues: CSVYGQGNNEQFF.